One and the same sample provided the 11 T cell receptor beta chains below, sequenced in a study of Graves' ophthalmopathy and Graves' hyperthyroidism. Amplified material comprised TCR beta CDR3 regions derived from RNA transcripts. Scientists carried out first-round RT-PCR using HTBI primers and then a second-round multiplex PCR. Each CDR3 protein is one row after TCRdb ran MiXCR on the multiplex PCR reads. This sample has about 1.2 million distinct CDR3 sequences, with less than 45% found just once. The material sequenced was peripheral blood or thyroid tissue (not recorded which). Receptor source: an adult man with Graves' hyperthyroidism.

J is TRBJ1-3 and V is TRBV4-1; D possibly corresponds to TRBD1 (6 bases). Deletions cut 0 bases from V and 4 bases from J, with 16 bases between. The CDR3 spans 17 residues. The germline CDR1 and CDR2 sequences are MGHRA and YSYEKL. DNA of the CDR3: TGCGCCAGCAGCCAAGACCTAAACGACAGGTCCGGAAACACCATATATTTT. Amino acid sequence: CASSQDLNDRSGNTIYF.

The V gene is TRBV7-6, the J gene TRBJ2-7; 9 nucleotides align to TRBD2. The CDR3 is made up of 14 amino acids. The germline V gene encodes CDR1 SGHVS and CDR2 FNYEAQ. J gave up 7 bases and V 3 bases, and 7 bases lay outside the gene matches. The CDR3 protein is CASSFDAGGREQYF. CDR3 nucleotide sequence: TGTGCCAGCAGCTTCGACGCGGGAGGGCGGGAGCAGTACTTC.

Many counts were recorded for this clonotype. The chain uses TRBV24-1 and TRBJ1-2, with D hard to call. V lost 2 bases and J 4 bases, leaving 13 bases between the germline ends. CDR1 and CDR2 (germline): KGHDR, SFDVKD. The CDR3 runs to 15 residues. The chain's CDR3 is CATSDSTSVTYGYTF. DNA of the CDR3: TGTGCCACCAGTGATTCGACCAGCGTCACCTATGGCTACACCTTC.

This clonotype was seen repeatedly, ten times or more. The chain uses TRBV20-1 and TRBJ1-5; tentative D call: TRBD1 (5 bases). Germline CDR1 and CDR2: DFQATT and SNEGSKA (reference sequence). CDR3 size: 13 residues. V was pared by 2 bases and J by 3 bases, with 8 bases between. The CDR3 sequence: CSARTGINQPQHF. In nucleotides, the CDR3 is TGCAGTGCTAGAACAGGTATCAATCAGCCCCAGCATTTT.

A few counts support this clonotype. CDR3 loop: CASSFLGWGTGTYEQYF. The CDR3 DNA reads TGTGCCAGCAGTTTCTTGGGTTGGGGGACAGGGACCTACGAGCAGTACTTC. J is TRBJ2-7 and V is TRBV12-3 or TRBV12-4; TRBD1 matches 9 bases. The CDR3 loop spans 17 amino acids. V lost 3 bases and J lost 2; bases outside the gene matches: 11.

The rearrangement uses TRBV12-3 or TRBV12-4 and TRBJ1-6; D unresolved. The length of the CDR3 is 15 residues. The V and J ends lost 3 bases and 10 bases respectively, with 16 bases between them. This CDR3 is CASSFSPIRGSPLHF. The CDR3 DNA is TGTGCCAGCAGTTTCTCCCCGATTAGAGGATCACCCCTCCACTTT.

The CDR3 region has the DNA TGCAGCGAGGGGACAGCAGGACCCATGAACACTGAAGCTTTCTTT. Its translation is CSEGTAGPMNTEAFF. The J gene is TRBJ1-1, the V gene TRBV29-1; the match to TRBD1 covers 7 bases. CDR3 length: 15 residues. CDR1 SQVTM and CDR2 ANQGSEA come from the germline V gene. Losses at the gene ends were 7 bases for V and 0 bases for J; bases not matched to a gene: 11.

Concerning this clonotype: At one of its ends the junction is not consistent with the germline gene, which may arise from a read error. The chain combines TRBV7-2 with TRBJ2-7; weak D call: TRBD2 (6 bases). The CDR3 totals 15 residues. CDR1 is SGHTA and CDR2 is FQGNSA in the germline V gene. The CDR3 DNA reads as TGTGCCAGCAGCTTAAAGATTGGCGGGATCGACGAGCGGTACTTC. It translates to CASSLKIGGIDERYF.

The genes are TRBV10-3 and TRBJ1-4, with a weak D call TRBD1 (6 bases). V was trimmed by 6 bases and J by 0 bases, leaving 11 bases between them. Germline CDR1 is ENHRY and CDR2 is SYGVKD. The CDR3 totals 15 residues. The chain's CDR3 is CAIRRNRATNEKLFF. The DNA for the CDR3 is TGTGCCATCAGGAGAAACAGGGCAACTAATGAAAAACTGTTTTTT.

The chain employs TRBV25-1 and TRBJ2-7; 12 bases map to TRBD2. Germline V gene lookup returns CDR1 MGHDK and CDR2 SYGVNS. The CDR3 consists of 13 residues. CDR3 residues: CAQRLAGDYEQYF. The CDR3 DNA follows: TGTGCTCAAAGACTAGCGGGGGACTACGAGCAGTACTTC.

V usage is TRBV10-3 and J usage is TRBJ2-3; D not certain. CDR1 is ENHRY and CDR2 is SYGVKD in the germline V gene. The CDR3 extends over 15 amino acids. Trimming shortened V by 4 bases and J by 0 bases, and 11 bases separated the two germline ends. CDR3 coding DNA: TGTGCCATCAGTGGGGCTGGGGTTAGCACAGATACGCAGTATTTT. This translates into CAISGAGVSTDTQYF.